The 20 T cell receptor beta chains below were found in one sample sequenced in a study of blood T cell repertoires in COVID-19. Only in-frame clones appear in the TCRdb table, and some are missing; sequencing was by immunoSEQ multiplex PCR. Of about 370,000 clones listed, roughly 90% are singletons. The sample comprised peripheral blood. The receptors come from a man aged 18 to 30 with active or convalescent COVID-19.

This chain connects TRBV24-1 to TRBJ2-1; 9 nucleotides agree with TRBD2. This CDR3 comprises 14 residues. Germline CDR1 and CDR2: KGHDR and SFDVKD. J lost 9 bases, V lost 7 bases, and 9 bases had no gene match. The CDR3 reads CATRGAGGRSEQFF. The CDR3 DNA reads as TGTGCCACCAGGGGGGCGGGAGGGCGTAGTGAGCAGTTCTTC.

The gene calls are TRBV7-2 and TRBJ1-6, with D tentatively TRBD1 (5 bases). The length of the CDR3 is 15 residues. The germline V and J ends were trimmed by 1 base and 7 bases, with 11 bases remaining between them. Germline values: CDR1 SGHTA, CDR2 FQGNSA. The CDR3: CASSLGGGTNSPLHF. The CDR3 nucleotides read TGTGCCAGCAGCTTAGGGGGCGGGACGAATTCACCCCTCCACTTT.

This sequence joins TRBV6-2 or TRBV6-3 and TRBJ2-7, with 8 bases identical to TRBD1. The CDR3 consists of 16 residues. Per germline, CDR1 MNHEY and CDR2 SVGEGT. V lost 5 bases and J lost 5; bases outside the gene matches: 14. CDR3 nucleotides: TGTGCCAGCAGTACTAAAGCCGGGACAGGAGAGCACGAGCAGTACTTC. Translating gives CASSTKAGTGEHEQYF.

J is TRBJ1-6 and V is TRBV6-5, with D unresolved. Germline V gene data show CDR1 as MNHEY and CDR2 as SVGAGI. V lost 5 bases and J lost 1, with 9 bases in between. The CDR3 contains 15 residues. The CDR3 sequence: CASSKRESYNSPLHF. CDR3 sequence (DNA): TGTGCCAGCAGTAAACGGGAATCCTATAATTCACCCCTCCACTTT.

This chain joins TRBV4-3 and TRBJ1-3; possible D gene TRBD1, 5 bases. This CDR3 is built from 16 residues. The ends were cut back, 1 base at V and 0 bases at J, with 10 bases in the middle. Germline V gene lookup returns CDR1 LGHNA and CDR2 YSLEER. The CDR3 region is CASSQGDLNSGNTIYF. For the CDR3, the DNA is TGCGCCAGCAGCCAAGGGGACTTAAACTCTGGAAACACCATATATTTT.

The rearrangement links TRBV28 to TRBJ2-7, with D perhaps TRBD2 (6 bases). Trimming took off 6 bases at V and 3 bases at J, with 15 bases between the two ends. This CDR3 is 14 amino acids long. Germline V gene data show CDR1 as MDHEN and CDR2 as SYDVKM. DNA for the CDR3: TGTGCCAGCAGGAACGCGGGGTCCAGCTACGAGCAGTACTTC. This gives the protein CASRNAGSSYEQYF.

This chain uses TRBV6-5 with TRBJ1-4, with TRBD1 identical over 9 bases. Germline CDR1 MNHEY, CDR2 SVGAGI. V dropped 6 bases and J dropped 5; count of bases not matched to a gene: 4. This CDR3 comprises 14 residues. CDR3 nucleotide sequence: TGTGCCAGCAGACTGACAGGGGGGAATGAAAAACTGTTTTTT. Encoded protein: CASRLTGGNEKLFF.

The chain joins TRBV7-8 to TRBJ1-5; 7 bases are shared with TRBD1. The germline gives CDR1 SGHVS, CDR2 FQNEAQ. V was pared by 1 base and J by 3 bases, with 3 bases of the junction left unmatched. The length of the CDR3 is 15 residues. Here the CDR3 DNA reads TGTGCCAGCAGCTTAGACGGGACAGCCAATCAGCCCCAGCATTTT. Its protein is CASSLDGTANQPQHF. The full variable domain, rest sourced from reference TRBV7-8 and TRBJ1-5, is GAGVSQSPRYKVAKRGQDVALRCDPISGHVSLFWYQQALGQGPEFLTYFQNEAQLDKSGLPSDRFFAERPEGSVSTLKIQRTQQEDSAVYLCASSLDGTANQPQHFGDGTRLSIL.

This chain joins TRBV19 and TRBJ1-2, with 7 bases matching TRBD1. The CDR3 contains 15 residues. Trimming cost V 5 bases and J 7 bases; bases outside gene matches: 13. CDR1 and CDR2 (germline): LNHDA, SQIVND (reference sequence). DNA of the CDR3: TGTGCCAGTAGTCCCCGCTCAGGGGGTTCTAGTGGCTACACCTTC. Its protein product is CASSPRSGGSSGYTF.

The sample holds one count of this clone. CDR3: CASSLGRGDPEAFF. In DNA, the CDR3 is TGTGCCAGCAGCTTAGGTCGCGGTGACCCTGAAGCTTTCTTT. V is TRBV7-9 and J is TRBJ1-1; D call uncertain. In germline, CDR1 is SEHNR, CDR2 FQNEAQ (reference sequence). Trimming removed 1 base from V and 6 bases from J, with 12 bases in between. The CDR3 is made up of 14 amino acids.

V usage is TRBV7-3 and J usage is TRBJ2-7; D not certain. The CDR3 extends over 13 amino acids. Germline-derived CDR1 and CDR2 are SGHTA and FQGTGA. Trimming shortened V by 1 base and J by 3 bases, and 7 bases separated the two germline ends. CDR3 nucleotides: TGTGCCAGCAGCTTAAATCCCGGCTACGAGCAGTACTTC. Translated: CASSLNPGYEQYF.

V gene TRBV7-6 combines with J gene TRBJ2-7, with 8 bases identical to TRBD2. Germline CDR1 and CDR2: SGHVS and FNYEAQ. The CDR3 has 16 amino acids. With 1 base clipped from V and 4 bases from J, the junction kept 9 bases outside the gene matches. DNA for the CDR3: TGTGCCAGCAGCTTAGGGGGAGCGGGAGTTAGATACGAGCAGTACTTC. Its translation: CASSLGGAGVRYEQYF.

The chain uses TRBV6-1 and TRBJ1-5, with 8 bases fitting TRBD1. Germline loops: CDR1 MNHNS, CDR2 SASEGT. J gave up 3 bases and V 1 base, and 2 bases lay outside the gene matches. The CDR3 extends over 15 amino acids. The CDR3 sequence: CASSEGDRNNQPQHF. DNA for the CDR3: TGTGCCAGCAGTGAAGGGGACAGGAACAATCAGCCCCAGCATTTT.

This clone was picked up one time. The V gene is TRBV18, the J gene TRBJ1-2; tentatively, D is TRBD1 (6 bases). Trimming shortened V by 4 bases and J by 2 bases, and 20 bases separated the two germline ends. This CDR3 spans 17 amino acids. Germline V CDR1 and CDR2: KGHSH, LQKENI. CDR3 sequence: CASSLQWGQRENYGYTF. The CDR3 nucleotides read TGTGCCAGCTCACTTCAGTGGGGACAAAGGGAAAACTATGGCTACACCTTC. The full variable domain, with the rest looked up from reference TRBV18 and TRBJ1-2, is NAGVMQNPRHLVRRRGQEARLRCSPMKGHSHVYWYRQLPEEGLKFMVYLQKENIIDESGMPKERFSAEFPKEGPSILRIQQVVRGDSAAYFCASSLQWGQRENYGYTFGSGTRLTVV.

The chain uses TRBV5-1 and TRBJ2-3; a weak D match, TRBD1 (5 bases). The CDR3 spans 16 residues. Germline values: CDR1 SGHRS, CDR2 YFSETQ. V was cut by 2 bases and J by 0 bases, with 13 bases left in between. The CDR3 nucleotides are TGCGCCAGCAGCTTAACCCCAGGGTCTAGCACAGATACGCAGTATTTT. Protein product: CASSLTPGSSTDTQYF.

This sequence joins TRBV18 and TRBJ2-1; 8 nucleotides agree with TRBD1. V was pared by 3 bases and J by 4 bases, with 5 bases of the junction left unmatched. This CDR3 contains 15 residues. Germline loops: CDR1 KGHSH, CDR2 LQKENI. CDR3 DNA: TGTGCCAGCTCACCCCAGGACAGGGTTTACAATGAGCAGTTCTTC. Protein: CASSPQDRVYNEQFF.

The DNA of the CDR3 is TGTGCCAGTAGTCTGGTCCCTCGGGGTAACACTGAAGCTTTCTTT. This gives the protein CASSLVPRGNTEAFF. The rearrangement links TRBV19 to TRBJ1-1; no firm D call. Trimming pared 5 bases from V and 2 bases from J, leaving 15 bases between. Per the germline V gene, CDR1 is LNHDA and CDR2 is SQIVND (reference sequence). The CDR3 length is 15 residues.

CDR3: CASSSGQGVTGELFF. Here the CDR3 DNA reads TGCGCCAGCAGCTCCGGACAGGGGGTCACCGGGGAGCTGTTTTTT. V is TRBV5-1 and J is TRBJ2-2; the match to TRBD1 covers 10 bases. Per the germline V gene, CDR1 is SGHRS and CDR2 is YFSETQ. V trimming: 3 bases; J trimming: 4 bases; junction bases outside the gene matches: 3. This CDR3 region has 15 residues.

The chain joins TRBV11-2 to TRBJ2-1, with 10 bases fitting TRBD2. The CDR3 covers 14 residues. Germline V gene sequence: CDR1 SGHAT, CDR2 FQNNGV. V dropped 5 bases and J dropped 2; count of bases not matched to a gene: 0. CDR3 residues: CASSLAGAYNEQFF. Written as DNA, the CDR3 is TGTGCCAGCAGCCTAGCGGGAGCCTACAATGAGCAGTTCTTC.

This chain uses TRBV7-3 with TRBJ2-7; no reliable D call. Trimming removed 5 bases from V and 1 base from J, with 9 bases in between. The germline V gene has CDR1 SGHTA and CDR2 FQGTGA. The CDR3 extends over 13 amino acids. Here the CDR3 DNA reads TGTGCCAGCAGCCAGGTCGTTTCCTACGAGCAGTACTTC. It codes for CASSQVVSYEQYF. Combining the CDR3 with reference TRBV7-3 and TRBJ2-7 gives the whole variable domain GAGVSQTPSNKVTEKGKYVELRCDPISGHTALYWYRQSLGQGPEFLIYFQGTGAADDSGLPNDRFFAVRPEGSVSTLKIQRTERGDSAVYLCASSQVVSYEQYFGPGTRLTVT.